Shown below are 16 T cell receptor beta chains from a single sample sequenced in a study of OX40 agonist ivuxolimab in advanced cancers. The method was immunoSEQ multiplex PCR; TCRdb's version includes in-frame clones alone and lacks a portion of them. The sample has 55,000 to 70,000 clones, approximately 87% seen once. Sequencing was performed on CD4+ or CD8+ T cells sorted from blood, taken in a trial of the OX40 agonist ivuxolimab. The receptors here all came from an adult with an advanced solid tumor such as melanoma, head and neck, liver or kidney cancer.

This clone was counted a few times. The CDR3 region has the DNA TGCGCCAGCAGCCCCGGACTAGCGAGGTACACAGATACGCAGTATTTT. Residues: CASSPGLARYTDTQYF. The V and J genes are TRBV5-1 and TRBJ2-3; 9 bases line up with TRBD2. The V gene end was trimmed by 4 bases and the J gene end by 2 bases; junction bases not matched to a gene: 8. The length of the CDR3 is 16 residues. CDR1 and CDR2 from the germline V gene are SGHRS and YFSETQ.

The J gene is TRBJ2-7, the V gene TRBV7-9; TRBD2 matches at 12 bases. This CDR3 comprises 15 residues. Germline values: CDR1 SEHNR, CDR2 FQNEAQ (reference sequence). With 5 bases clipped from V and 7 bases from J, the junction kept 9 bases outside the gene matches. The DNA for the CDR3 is TGTGCCAGCAGCGTTCTAGCGGGAGGGCCTGGGGAGCAGTACTTC. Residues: CASSVLAGGPGEQYF.

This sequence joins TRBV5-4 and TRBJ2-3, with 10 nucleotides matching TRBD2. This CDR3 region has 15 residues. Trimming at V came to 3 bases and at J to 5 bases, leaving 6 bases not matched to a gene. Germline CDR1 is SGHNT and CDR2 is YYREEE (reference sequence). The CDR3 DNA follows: TGTGCCAGCAGCTGGTCTAGCGGGAGTGGAGATACGCAGTATTTT. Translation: CASSWSSGSGDTQYF.

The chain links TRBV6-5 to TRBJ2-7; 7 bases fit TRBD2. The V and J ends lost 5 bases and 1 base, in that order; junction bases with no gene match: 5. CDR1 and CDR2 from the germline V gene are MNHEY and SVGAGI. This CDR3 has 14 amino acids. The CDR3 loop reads CASSKSGDSYEQYF. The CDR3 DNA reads TGTGCCAGCAGTAAAAGCGGGGATTCCTACGAGCAGTACTTC.

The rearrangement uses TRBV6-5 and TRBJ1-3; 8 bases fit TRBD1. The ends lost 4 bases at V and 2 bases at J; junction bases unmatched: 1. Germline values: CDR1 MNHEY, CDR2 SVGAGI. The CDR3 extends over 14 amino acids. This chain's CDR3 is CASSSTGAGNTIYF. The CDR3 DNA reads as TGTGCCAGCAGTTCGACAGGGGCTGGAAACACCATATATTTT.

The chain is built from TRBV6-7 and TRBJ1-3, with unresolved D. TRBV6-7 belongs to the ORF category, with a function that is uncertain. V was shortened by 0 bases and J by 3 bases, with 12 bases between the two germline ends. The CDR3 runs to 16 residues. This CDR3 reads CASSYSHAHDGNTIYF. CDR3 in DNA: TGTGCCAGCAGTTACTCGCATGCGCACGATGGAAACACCATATATTTT.

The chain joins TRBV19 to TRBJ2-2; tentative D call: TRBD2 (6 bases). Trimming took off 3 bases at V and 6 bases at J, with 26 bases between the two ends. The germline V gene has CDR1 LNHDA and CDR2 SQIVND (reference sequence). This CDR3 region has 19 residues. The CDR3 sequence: CASSISPPGTPGGAGELFF. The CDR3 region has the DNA TGTGCCAGTAGTATTTCCCCTCCCGGGACTCCAGGCGGTGCCGGGGAGCTGTTTTTT.

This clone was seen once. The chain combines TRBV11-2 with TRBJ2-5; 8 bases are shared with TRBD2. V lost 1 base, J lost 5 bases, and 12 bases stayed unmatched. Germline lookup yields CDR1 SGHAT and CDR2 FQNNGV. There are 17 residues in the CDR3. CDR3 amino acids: CASSLGASTSGLETQYF. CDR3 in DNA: TGTGCCAGCAGCTTAGGGGCCTCCACTAGCGGCCTCGAGACCCAGTACTTC.

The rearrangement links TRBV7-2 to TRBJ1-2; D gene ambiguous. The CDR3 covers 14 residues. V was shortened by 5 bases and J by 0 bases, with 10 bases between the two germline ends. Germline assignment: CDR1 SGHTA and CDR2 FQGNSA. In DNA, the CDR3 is TGTGCCAGCAGCCCTGGGGTAGCTAACTATGGCTACACCTTC. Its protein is CASSPGVANYGYTF.

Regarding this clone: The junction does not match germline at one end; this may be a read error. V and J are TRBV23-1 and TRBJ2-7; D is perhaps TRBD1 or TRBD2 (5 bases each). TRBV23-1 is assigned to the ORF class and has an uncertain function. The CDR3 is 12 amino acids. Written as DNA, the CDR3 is TGCGCCAGCAGTCAAGCGCTGGGGGAGCAGTGCTTC. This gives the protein CASSQALGEQCF.

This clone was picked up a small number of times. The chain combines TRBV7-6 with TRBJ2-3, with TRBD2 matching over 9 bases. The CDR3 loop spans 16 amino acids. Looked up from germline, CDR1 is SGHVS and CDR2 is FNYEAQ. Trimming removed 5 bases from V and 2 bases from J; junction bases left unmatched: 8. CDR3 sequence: CASSQISGGVTDTQYF. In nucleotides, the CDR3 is TGTGCCAGCAGCCAAATTAGCGGGGGAGTCACAGATACGCAGTATTTT.

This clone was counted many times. This chain's CDR3 is CASSESGLAWRVETQYF. The CDR3 bases are TGTGCCAGCAGTGAATCGGGACTAGCGTGGCGAGTAGAGACCCAGTACTTC. The chain recombines TRBV6-1 with TRBJ2-5, with 10 bases that match TRBD2. CDR1 and CDR2 from the germline V gene are MNHNS and SASEGT. The J segment lost 4 bases and the V segment lost 2 bases, leaving 10 bases of the junction unmatched. The CDR3 runs 17 residues.

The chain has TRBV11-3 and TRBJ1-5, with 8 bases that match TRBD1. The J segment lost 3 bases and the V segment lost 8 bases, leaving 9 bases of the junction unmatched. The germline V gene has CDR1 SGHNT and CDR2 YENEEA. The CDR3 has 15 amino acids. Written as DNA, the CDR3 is TGTGCCAGCCGCCGGGGGACAGGCTTCAATCAGCCCCAGCATTTT. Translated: CASRRGTGFNQPQHF.

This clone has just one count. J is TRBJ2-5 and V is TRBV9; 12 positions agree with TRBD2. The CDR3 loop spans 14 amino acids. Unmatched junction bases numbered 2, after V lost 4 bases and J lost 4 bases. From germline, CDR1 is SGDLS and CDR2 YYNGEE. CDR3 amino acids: CASSQLAGGETQYF. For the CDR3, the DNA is TGTGCCAGCAGCCAACTAGCGGGGGGAGAGACCCAGTACTTC.

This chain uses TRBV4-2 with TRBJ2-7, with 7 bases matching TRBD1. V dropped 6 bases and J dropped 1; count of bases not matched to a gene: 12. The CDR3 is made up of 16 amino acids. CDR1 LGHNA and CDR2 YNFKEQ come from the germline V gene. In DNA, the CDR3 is TGTGCCAGCAGTCCTCAGACAGGGTTGGTTTCCTACGAGCAGTACTTC. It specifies CASSPQTGLVSYEQYF.

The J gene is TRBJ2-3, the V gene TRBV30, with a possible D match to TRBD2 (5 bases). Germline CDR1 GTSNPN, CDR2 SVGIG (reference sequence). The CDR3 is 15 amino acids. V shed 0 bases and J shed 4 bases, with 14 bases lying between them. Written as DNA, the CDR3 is TGTGCCTGGAGTGTGTTGCGGGCGGTCTCAGATACGCAGTATTTT. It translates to CAWSVLRAVSDTQYF.